This T cell receptor (beta chain) appears in the sequencing data of a study of low-dose radiotherapy and immunotherapy resistance in tumors. The wider study: Cohort 1 was given 0.5 Gy fractions every 2 weeks, 6.5 Gy in total. Dosing of intravenous cyclophosphamide at 200 mg/m2 occurred every two weeks and took place one day prior to radiation and immunotherapy.

The length of the CDR3 is 14 residues. Germline loops: CDR1 MNHEY, CDR2 SVGEGT. V shed 6 bases and J 9 bases; nucleotides not matched to a gene: 10. Time point indicated: before trial treatment. Gene-specific TRAV and TRBV primers were used for first-strand cDNA, covering alpha and beta chains. It was with a constant-region primer and a V-primer adapter that TCRs were amplified over roughly 19 PCR cycles. Via MiXCR, TCRdb re-called the reads, giving one row per CDR3 protein. The sample includes some 82,000 distinct CDR3 sequences, approximately 17% of them seen just once. The receptor comes from a male donor with prostate cancer. This chain links TRBV6-2 or TRBV6-3 with TRBJ2-1; TRBD2 aligns across 8 bases. The specimen was PBMCs, collected before treatment. The CDR3 spells CASSPNGRATEQFF. CDR3 DNA: TGTGCCAGCAGCCCCAACGGGAGGGCCACTGAGCAGTTCTTC.